This TCR beta chain was captured by sequencing in a study of blood T cell repertoires in COVID-19. In the study overall: Samples representing acute and convalescent COVID-19 were sourced from the United States, Italy and Spain. T cells, B-cell-depleted T cells, or PBMCs supplied cDNA or gDNA.

On this clone: The same CDR3 also results from other DNA sequences found in this sample.

Clones were read by immunoSEQ multiplex PCR, and TCRdb kept only the in-frame ones, dropping some. The sample includes about 160,000 clones, 75% to 90% of them seen just once. Sequencing input: peripheral blood. This clonotype was obtained from a human donor in a cohort sampled during active COVID-19.

The CDR3 region is CASSPDRAYGYTF. CDR3 coding DNA: TGTGCCAGCTCACCCGACAGGGCCTATGGCTACACCTTC. The chain is built from TRBV18 and TRBJ1-2, with 7 bases lining up with TRBD1. Germline lookup yields CDR1 KGHSH and CDR2 LQKENI. V lost 3 bases and J lost 4; bases outside the gene matches: 2. This CDR3 comprises 13 residues.